The clone carrying this T cell receptor beta chain has more than one count but fewer than ten. As to time point: persistent/refractory GD, antithyroid drugs over 5 years with positive TRAb. RNA extracted from PBMCs served as the sequencing template. This CDR3 is 18 amino acids long. Germline V gives CDR1 PRHDT, CDR2 FYEKMQ (reference sequence). V lost 4 bases and J lost 3, with 24 bases in between. The data derive from a study of regulatory T cells in long-lasting Graves disease. Arm-PCR of CDR3 regions with iRepertoire HTBI primers generated TCR beta libraries. TCRdb analysed the multiplex PCR reads with MiXCR anew, one entry per CDR3 protein. The sample yields 350,000 to 450,000 distinct CDR3 sequences, less than 25% seen once.

This receptor was identified in a female donor with Graves disease. The chain is built from TRBV13 and TRBJ1-2, with D perhaps matching TRBD1 (5 bases). Sequenced here: peripheral blood mononuclear cells (PBMCs), sampled when the disease was refractory, from a patient treated with antithyroid drugs. The CDR3 DNA is TGTGCCAGCAGCTCTAACTCTAAGAATCCCGGGACGGACTATGGCTACACCTTC. Protein product: CASSSNSKNPGTDYGYTF.